The clone carrying this T cell receptor beta chain was detected a few times. This sample is part of a study of blood T cell repertoires in COVID-19. Study at large: PBMCs, B-cell-depleted T cells, or T cells were the source of the cDNA or gDNA that made up the material.

The protocol was immunoSEQ multiplex PCR, while the TCRdb copy is restricted to in-frame clones and leaves out a portion. Counted here are approximately 170,000 clones, around four fifths occurring once; the ten biggest clones make up approximately 2.6%. This CDR3 contains 13 residues. Germline-derived CDR1 and CDR2 are SGHTA and FQGTGA. Trimming at V came to 5 bases and at J to 6 bases, leaving 7 bases not matched to a gene. The source is a woman of 80 years or more with COVID-19, enrolled during active disease. The specimen sequenced was peripheral blood. This chain uses TRBV7-3 with TRBJ2-7; TRBD2 matches at 7 bases. In DNA, the CDR3 is TGTGCCAGCAGCCTCTGGACTAGTGCCGAGCAGTACTTC. Its translation: CASSLWTSAEQYF.